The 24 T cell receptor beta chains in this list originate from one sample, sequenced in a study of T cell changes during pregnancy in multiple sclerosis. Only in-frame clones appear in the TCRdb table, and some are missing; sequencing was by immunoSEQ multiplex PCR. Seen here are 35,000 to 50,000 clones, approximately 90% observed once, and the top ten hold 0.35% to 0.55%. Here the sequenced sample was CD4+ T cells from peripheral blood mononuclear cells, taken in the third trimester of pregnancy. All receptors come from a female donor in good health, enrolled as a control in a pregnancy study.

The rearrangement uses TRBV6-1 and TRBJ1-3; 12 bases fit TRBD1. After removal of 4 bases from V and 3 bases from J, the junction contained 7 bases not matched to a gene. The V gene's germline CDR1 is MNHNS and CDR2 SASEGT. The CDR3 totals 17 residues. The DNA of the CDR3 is TGTGCCAGCAGTGTCCAAGGGACAGGGGGCCTTGGAAACACCATATATTTT. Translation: CASSVQGTGGLGNTIYF.

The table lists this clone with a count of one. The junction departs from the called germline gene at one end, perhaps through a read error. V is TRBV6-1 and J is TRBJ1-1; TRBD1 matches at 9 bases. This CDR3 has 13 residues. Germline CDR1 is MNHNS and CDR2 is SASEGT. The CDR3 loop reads CASSGHGTGIPRF. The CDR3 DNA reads TGTGCCAGCAGCGGTCACGGGACAGGGATCCCCCGCTTT.

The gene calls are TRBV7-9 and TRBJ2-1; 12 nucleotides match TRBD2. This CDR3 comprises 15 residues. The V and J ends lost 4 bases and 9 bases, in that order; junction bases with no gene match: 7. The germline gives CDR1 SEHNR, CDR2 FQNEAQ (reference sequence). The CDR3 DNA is TGTGCCAGCAGCTCTACTACTAGCGGGAGGATTGAGCAGTTCTTC. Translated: CASSSTTSGRIEQFF.

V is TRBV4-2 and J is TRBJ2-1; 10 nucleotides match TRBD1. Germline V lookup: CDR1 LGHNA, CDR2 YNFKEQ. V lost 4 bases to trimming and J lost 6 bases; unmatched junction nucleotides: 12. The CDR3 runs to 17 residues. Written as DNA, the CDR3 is TGTGCCAGCAGCCCCCACGGAGGGACAGGGGACTTCAATGAGCAGTTCTTC. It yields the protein CASSPHGGTGDFNEQFF.

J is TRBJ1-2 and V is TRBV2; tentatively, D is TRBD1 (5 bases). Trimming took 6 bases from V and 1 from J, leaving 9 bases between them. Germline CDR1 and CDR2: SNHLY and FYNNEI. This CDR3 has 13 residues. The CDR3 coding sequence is TGTGCCAGCAGGAAGGACATTAACTATGGCTACACCTTC. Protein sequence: CASRKDINYGYTF.

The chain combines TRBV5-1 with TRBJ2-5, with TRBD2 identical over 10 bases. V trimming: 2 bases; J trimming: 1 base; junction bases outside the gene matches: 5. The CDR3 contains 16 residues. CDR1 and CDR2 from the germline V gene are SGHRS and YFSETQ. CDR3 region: CASSLPSGGPQETQYF. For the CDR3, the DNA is TGCGCCAGCAGCTTACCTAGCGGGGGTCCCCAAGAGACCCAGTACTTC. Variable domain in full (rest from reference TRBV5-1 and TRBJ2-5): KAGVTQTPRYLIKTRGQQVTLSCSPISGHRSVSWYQQTPGQGLQFLFEYFSETQRNKGNFPGRFSGRQFSNSRSEMNVSTLELGDSALYLCASSLPSGGPQETQYFGPGTRLLVL.

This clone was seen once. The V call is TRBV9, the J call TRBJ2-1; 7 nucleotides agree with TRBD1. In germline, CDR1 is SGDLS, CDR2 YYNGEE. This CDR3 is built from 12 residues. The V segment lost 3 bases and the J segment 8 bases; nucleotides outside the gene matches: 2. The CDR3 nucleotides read TGTGCCAGCAGCGGACAGGGACATGAGCAGTTCTTC. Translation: CASSGQGHEQFF. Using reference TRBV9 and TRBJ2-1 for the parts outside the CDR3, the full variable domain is DSGVTQTPKHLITATGQRVTLRCSPRSGDLSVYWYQQSLDQGLQFLIQYYNGEERAKGNILERFSAQQFPDLHSELNLSSLELGDSALYFCASSGQGHEQFFGPGTRLTVL.

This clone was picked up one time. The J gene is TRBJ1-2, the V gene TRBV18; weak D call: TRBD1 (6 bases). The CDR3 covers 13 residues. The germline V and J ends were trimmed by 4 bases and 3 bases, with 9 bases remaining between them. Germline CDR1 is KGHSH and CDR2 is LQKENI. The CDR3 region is CASSLGADYGYTF. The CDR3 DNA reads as TGTGCCAGCTCACTGGGGGCCGACTATGGCTACACCTTC.

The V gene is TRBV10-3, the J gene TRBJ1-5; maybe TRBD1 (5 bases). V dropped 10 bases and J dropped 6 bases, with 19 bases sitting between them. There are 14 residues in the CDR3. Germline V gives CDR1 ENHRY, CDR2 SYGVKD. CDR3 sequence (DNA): TGTGCCACTCGGGGGGAGCCGGAGAGTCAGCCCCAGCATTTT. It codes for CATRGEPESQPQHF.

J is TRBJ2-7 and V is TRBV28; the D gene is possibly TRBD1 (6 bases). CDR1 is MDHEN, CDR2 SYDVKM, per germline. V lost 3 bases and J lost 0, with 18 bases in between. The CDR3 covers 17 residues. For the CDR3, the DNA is TGTGCCAGCAGTTTGGTTTACGGGGACATCCTCTCCTACGAGCAGTACTTC. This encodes CASSLVYGDILSYEQYF.

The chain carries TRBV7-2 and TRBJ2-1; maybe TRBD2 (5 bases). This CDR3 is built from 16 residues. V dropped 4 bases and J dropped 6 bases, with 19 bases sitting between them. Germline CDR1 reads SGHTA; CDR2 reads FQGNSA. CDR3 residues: CASSYLYGGGGNEQFF. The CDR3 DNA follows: TGTGCCAGCAGCTATCTCTACGGAGGCGGAGGCAATGAGCAGTTCTTC.

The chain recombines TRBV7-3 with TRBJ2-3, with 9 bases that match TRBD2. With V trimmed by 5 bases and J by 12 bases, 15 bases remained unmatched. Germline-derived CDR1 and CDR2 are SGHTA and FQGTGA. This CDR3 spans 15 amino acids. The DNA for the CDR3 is TGTGCCAGCAGCCGTAGCGGGAGTTCCCCAAGTATCCAGTATTTT. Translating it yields CASSRSGSSPSIQYF.

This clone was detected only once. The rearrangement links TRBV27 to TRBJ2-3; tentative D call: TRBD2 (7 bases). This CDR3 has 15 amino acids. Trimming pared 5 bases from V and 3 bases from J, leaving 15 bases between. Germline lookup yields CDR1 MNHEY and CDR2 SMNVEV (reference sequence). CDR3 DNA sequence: TGTGCCAGCAGTCCAAGGACAGCGGGAACAGATACGCAGTATTTT. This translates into CASSPRTAGTDTQYF.

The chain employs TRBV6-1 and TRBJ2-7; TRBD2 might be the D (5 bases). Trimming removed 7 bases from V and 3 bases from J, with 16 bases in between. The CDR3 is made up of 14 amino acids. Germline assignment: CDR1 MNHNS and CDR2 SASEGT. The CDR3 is CASMRYGEFYEQYF. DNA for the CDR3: TGTGCCAGCATGAGGTACGGGGAATTCTACGAGCAGTACTTC.

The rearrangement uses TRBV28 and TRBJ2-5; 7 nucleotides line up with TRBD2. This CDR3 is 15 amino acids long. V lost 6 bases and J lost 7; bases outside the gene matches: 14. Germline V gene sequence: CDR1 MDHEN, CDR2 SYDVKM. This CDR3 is CASSKEFGGFGTQYF. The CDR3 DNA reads TGTGCCAGCAGCAAGGAATTCGGGGGGTTTGGGACCCAGTACTTC.

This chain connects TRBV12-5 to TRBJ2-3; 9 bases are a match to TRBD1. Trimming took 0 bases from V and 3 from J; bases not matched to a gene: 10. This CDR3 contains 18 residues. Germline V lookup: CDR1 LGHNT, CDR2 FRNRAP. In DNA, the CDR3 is TGTGCTAGTGGTTTGGTCCCCAAACAGGGGGCGAGAACAGATACGCAGTATTTT. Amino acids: CASGLVPKQGARTDTQYF.

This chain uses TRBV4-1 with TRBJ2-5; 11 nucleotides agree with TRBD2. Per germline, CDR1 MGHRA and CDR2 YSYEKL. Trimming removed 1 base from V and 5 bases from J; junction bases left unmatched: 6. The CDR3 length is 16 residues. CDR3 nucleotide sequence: TGCGCCAGCAGCCAAGTTACTAGCGGGAGAGTCGAGACCCAGTACTTC. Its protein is CASSQVTSGRVETQYF.

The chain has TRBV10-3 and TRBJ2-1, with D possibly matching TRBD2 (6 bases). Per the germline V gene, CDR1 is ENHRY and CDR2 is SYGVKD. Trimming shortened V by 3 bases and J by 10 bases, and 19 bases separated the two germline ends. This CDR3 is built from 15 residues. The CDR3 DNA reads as TGTGCCATCAGTGATAGCGGTCTGGGAAGCGGGGAGCAGTTCTTC. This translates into CAISDSGLGSGEQFF.

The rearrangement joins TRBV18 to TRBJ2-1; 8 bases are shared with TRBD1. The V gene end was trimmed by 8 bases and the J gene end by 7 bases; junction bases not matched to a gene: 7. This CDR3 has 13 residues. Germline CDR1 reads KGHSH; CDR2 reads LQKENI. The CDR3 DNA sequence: TGTGCCAGCCGCGGACAGGGCGGTAATGAGCAGTTCTTC. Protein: CASRGQGGNEQFF.

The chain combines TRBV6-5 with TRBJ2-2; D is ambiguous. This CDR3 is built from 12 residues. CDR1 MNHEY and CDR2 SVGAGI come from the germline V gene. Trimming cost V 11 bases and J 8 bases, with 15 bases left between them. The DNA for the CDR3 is TGTGCCTTACGGAGTACGGCTGGGGAGCTGTTTTTT. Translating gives CALRSTAGELFF.

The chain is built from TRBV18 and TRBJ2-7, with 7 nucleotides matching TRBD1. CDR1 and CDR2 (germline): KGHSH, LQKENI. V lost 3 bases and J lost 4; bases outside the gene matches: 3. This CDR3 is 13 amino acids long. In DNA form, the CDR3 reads TGTGCCAGCTCACCGGGACAGAAGTACGAGCAGTACTTC. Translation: CASSPGQKYEQYF.

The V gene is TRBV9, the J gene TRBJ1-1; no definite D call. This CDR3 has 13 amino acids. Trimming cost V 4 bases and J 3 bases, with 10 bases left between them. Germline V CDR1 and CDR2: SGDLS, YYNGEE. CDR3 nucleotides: TGTGCCAGCAGCCTCCACGCGGACACTGAAGCTTTCTTT. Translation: CASSLHADTEAFF.

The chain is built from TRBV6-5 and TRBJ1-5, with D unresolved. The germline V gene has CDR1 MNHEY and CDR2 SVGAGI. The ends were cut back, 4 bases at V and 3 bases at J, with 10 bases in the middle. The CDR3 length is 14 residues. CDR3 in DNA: TGTGCCAGCAGTTCCCGAACAGCCAATCAGCCCCAGCATTTT. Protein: CASSSRTANQPQHF.

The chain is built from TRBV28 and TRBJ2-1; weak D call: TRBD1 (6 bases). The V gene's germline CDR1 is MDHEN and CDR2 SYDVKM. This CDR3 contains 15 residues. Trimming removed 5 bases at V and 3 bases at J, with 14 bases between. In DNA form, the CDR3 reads TGTGCCAGCAGTCCGCTTTGGGACAACTACAATGAGCAGTTCTTC. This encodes CASSPLWDNYNEQFF.